The 30 T cell receptor beta chains below all came from one sample that was sequenced in a study of T cells in Graves' hyperthyroidism and ophthalmopathy. TCR beta CDR3 regions were amplified from RNA transcripts. The primer set for the first-round RT-PCR of the TCR CDR3 was HTBI. From the multiplex PCR reads, TCRdb called clonotypes with MiXCR, one entry per CDR3 protein. This sample has approximately 250,000 distinct CDR3 sequences; approximately 23% occur once, and the top ten carry roughly 40%. Sequencing was done on a sample of blood. All receptors come from a woman between 40 and 55 years old with Graves' ophthalmopathy.

This clonotype was counted ten times or more. CDR3 coding DNA: TGTGCCAGCAGTTTAAGCACAGCTAAAAACATTCAGTACTTC. Encoded protein: CASSLSTAKNIQYF. The chain combines TRBV28 with TRBJ2-4; D not certain. Germline loops: CDR1 MDHEN, CDR2 SYDVKM. The CDR3 length is 14 residues. V was shortened by 2 bases and J by 4 bases, with 9 bases between the two germline ends.

This clonotype was counted many times. The chain couples TRBV20-1 to TRBJ2-2; 7 bases map to TRBD1. CDR1 and CDR2 (germline): DFQATT, SNEGSKA (reference sequence). The CDR3 contains 11 residues. V was clipped by 5 bases and J by 7 bases; unmatched bases: 1. The CDR3 DNA is TGCAGTGCTCGACAGGGCGGGGAGCTGTTTTTT. This encodes CSARQGGELFF.

This clonotype was seen repeatedly, ten times or more. This chain connects TRBV28 to TRBJ1-1; D might be TRBD1 (5 bases). This CDR3 region has 12 residues. Germline CDR1 is MDHEN and CDR2 is SYDVKM. The V and J ends lost 2 bases and 12 bases respectively, with 13 bases between them. The CDR3 nucleotides read TGTGCCAGCAGTTTAGAGGGGACGAGGCCTTTCTTT. Translating it yields CASSLEGTRPFF.

In its sample, this clonotype was seen a few times. The chain uses TRBV6-1 and TRBJ1-5; 7 nucleotides match TRBD1. CDR3 length: 16 amino acids. The germline CDR1 and CDR2 sequences are MNHNS and SASEGT. The trim removed 5 bases at V and 1 base at J, leaving 8 bases unmatched. CDR3 nucleotides: TGTGCCAGCAGTAGGGGGGGACAGTCGAGCAATCAGCCCCAGCATTTT. Protein product: CASSRGGQSSNQPQHF.

This clonotype was seen at least ten times. The chain links TRBV2 to TRBJ2-3; no definite D call. Between the trimmed V and J ends, which lost 6 bases and 1 base, there was a span of 8 bases. CDR1 and CDR2 from the germline V gene are SNHLY and FYNNEI. CDR3 length equals 13 residues. CDR3 protein: CASRDGGTDTQYF. The CDR3 nucleotides read TGTGCCAGCAGAGATGGAGGCACAGATACGCAGTATTTT.

At least ten counts were recorded for this clonotype. This sequence joins TRBV25-1 and TRBJ2-7; no definite D call. The CDR3 spans 13 residues. V was trimmed by 5 bases and J by 3 bases, leaving 11 bases between them. Looked up from germline, CDR1 is MGHDK and CDR2 is SYGVNS. CDR3 sequence: CASSPRGIYEQYF. The CDR3 coding sequence is TGTGCCAGCAGTCCCCGCGGAATCTACGAGCAGTACTTC.

The chain couples TRBV6-2 or TRBV6-3 to TRBJ2-2; the D gene could be TRBD1 or TRBD2 (5 bases each). The V gene lost 0 bases and the J gene lost 4 bases, with 9 bases spanning the gap. Germline CDR1 and CDR2: MNHEY and SVGEGT. The CDR3 consists of 15 residues. CDR3 sequence reads: CASSYSGVRTGELFF. The CDR3 nucleotides are TGTGCCAGCAGTTACTCGGGGGTCCGCACCGGGGAGCTGTTTTTT.

This clonotype showed up just a few times. The V gene is TRBV4-1, the J gene TRBJ2-7; D gene uncertain. Germline-derived CDR1 and CDR2 are MGHRA and YSYEKL. V dropped 4 bases and J dropped 6 bases, with 13 bases sitting between them. CDR3 length: 13 amino acids. CDR3 residues: CASSRGYGLEQYF. CDR3 nucleotide sequence: TGCGCCAGCAGCCGTGGGTATGGCCTCGAGCAGTACTTC.

The sample holds many counts of this clonotype. V is TRBV28 and J is TRBJ2-7; 9 bases map to TRBD2. Trimming removed 6 bases from V and 3 bases from J; junction bases left unmatched: 9. Germline CDR1 and CDR2: MDHEN and SYDVKM. This CDR3 is built from 15 residues. The CDR3 loop reads CASRSRGGRGYEQYF. The DNA for the CDR3 is TGTGCCAGCAGATCCCGAGGCGGGAGGGGCTACGAGCAGTACTTC.

At least ten counts were recorded for this clonotype. The rearrangement uses TRBV6-1 and TRBJ2-7; 8 positions match TRBD2. V gave up 6 bases and J gave up 2 bases; unmatched junction bases: 9. This CDR3 region has 15 residues. CDR1 is MNHNS and CDR2 is SASEGT in the germline V gene. The CDR3 coding sequence is TGTGCCAGCAGGGAGGGATCGGGGGGGCCCTACGAGCAGTACTTC. Translating it yields CASREGSGGPYEQYF.

The chain joins TRBV27 to TRBJ1-2; 7 nucleotides agree with TRBD1. Germline V gene sequence: CDR1 MNHEY, CDR2 SMNVEV (reference sequence). The CDR3 runs to 15 residues. J was trimmed by 4 bases and V by 2 bases; bases with no gene match: 7. The CDR3 region is CASSLEQGHLYGYTF. The CDR3 DNA reads TGTGCCAGCAGTTTAGAACAGGGGCATCTCTATGGCTACACCTTC.

This clonotype was counted ten times or more. The chain couples TRBV6-5 to TRBJ2-7; 9 bases align to TRBD1. V shed 6 bases, J shed 4 bases, and the junction held 13 bases outside the gene matches. The CDR3 sequence is 16 residues long. The germline gives CDR1 MNHEY, CDR2 SVGAGI. CDR3 amino acids: CASSPPWTGEMYEQYF. The CDR3 region has the DNA TGTGCCAGCAGCCCGCCCTGGACAGGGGAGATGTACGAGCAGTACTTC.

This clonotype was detected many times. The V and J genes are TRBV19 and TRBJ2-5; TRBD2 agrees at 10 bases. Germline assignment: CDR1 LNHDA and CDR2 SQIVND (reference sequence). With V trimmed by 5 bases and J by 2 bases, 5 bases remained unmatched. The CDR3 has 15 amino acids. In DNA, the CDR3 is TGTGCCAGTAGTTACAGGACTAGCGGACAAGAGACCCAGTACTTC. Its translation: CASSYRTSGQETQYF.

This clonotype was seen at least ten times. This sequence joins TRBV5-1 and TRBJ2-7; D may be TRBD1 or TRBD2 (5 bases each). This CDR3 region has 17 residues. V lost 0 bases, J lost 3 bases, and 19 bases lay in between. In germline, CDR1 is SGHRS, CDR2 YFSETQ. The CDR3 DNA follows: TGCGCCAGCAGCTTGGGGGGGTCAAATTTGAGGGGCTACGAGCAGTACTTC. Amino acid sequence: CASSLGGSNLRGYEQYF.

This clonotype has at least ten counts. The J gene is TRBJ2-4, the V gene TRBV6-5; D may be TRBD2 (6 bases). CDR1 and CDR2 from the germline V gene are MNHEY and SVGAGI. V lost 7 bases to trimming and J lost 0 bases, with 13 bases between them. This CDR3 is 15 amino acids long. In DNA form, the CDR3 reads TGTGCCAGCACGGAGGGAGCGTTAGCCAAAAACATTCAGTACTTC. Its protein is CASTEGALAKNIQYF.

A few counts support this clonotype. CDR3 sequence: CAWSVPLGGGPSDTQYF. CDR3 DNA sequence: TGTGCCTGGAGTGTACCCTTGGGGGGAGGGCCATCAGATACGCAGTATTTT. The V and J genes are TRBV30 and TRBJ2-3; 7 nucleotides agree with TRBD2. Germline V gene sequence: CDR1 GTSNPN, CDR2 SVGIG (reference sequence). J was trimmed by 4 bases and V by 0 bases; bases with no gene match: 13. The CDR3 spans 17 residues.

This clonotype was seen repeatedly, ten times or more. The CDR3 region has the DNA TGTGCCAGCAGCCCAGGGTTTTACACTGAAGCTTTCTTT. This sequence encodes CASSPGFYTEAFF. This rearrangement joins TRBV7-2 to TRBJ1-1; possible D gene TRBD1, 5 bases. Trimming left V 5 bases short and J 3 bases short, with 10 bases between. Germline values: CDR1 SGHTA, CDR2 FQGNSA. This CDR3 is 13 amino acids long.

There are many counts of this clonotype. J is TRBJ2-7 and V is TRBV29-1; D uncertain. The CDR3 is 11 amino acids. Germline V gives CDR1 SQVTM, CDR2 ANQGSEA. V was pared by 4 bases and J by 3 bases, with 7 bases between. The DNA of the CDR3 is TGCAGCGTTGGCTTACACTACGAGCAGTACTTC. This gives the protein CSVGLHYEQYF.

This clonotype was picked up many times. The J gene is TRBJ2-2, the V gene TRBV2; the match to TRBD1 covers 9 bases. Trimming took 5 bases from V and 7 from J; bases not matched to a gene: 5. The CDR3 has 14 amino acids. The germline gives CDR1 SNHLY, CDR2 FYNNEI. The CDR3 protein is CASSPDRGIGELFF. The CDR3 DNA follows: TGTGCCAGCAGTCCCGACAGGGGGATCGGGGAGCTGTTTTTT. The variable domain in full, completed from reference TRBV2 and TRBJ2-2, reads EPEVTQTPSHQVTQMGQEVILRCVPISNHLYFYWYRQILGQKVEFLVSFYNNEISEKSEIFDDQFSVERPDGSNFTLKIRSTKLEDSAMYFCASSPDRGIGELFFGEGSRLTVL.

This clonotype was seen many times. This rearrangement joins TRBV19 to TRBJ1-5; D unclear. V lost 5 bases, J lost 2 bases, and 13 bases lay in between. Germline V gene lookup returns CDR1 LNHDA and CDR2 SQIVND (reference sequence). This CDR3 spans 15 amino acids. CDR3 sequence reads: CASSPGTYGNQPQHF. The CDR3 DNA reads as TGTGCCAGTAGTCCCGGAACATACGGCAATCAGCCCCAGCATTTT.

The CDR3 sequence: CASSFWVSLKDREETQYF. In nucleotides, the CDR3 is TGTGCCAGCAGTTTTTGGGTCTCCCTAAAGGACAGGGAAGAGACCCAGTACTTC. The V gene is TRBV12-3 or TRBV12-4, the J gene TRBJ2-5; 8 bases match TRBD1. V lost 3 bases, J lost 3 bases, and 15 bases stayed unmatched. The CDR3 contains 18 residues.

The table lists this clonotype with a few counts. V and J are TRBV4-2 and TRBJ2-5, with D perhaps TRBD1 (5 bases). In germline, CDR1 is LGHNA, CDR2 YNFKEQ. This CDR3 spans 17 amino acids. V lost 0 bases and J lost 0, with 14 bases in between. CDR3 sequence: CASSQDLGDSHQETQYF. In DNA form, the CDR3 reads TGTGCCAGCAGCCAAGATCTGGGCGACAGTCACCAAGAGACCCAGTACTTC.

In its sample, this clonotype was seen a few times. This may come from a read error, since a much larger clone is one base off. The CDR3 sequence: CSAYWGAIYGYTF. The CDR3 bases are TGCAGCGCCTACTGGGGGGCGATCTATGGCTACACCTTC. The J gene is TRBJ1-2, the V gene TRBV29-1, with a possible D match to TRBD1 (6 bases). Trimming stripped 7 bases from V and 4 bases from J, with 16 bases between. Germline CDR1 reads SQVTM; CDR2 reads ANQGSEA. The CDR3 totals 13 residues.

This clonotype was seen repeatedly, ten times or more. The chain recombines TRBV12-3 or TRBV12-4 with TRBJ2-7; 9 bases map to TRBD1. Trimming removed 5 bases from V and 0 bases from J; junction bases left unmatched: 8. The CDR3 covers 16 residues. The CDR3 DNA reads as TGTGCCAGCAGTCGGCCCGGGACAGGGTTCTCCTACGAGCAGTACTTC. This gives the protein CASSRPGTGFSYEQYF.

This clonotype was counted ten times or more. V gene TRBV29-1 combines with J gene TRBJ2-2; weak D call: TRBD2 (6 bases). Germline V gene sequence: CDR1 SQVTM, CDR2 ANQGSEA. V was trimmed by 4 bases and J by 4 bases, leaving 7 bases between them. The CDR3 has 12 residues. For the CDR3, the DNA is TGCAGCGTTGGGGAGGCCACCGGGGAGCTGTTTTTT. Translated, it gives CSVGEATGELFF.

This clonotype was seen many times. V is TRBV9 and J is TRBJ2-7; no reliable D call. The CDR3 consists of 12 residues. Germline V lookup: CDR1 SGDLS, CDR2 YYNGEE. V lost 2 bases and J lost 4, with 7 bases in between. CDR3 amino acids: CASSVLFYEQYF. DNA of the CDR3: TGTGCCAGCAGCGTCCTGTTTTACGAGCAGTACTTC.

This clonotype was counted at least ten times. The rearrangement uses TRBV28 and TRBJ2-7, with D possibly being TRBD1 (6 bases). V shed 1 base and J shed 6 bases, with 19 bases lying between them. Germline lookup yields CDR1 MDHEN and CDR2 SYDVKM. CDR3 length equals 16 residues. In DNA, the CDR3 is TGTGCCAGCAGTTTATATCTGGGGGCAAGGCTCGGCGAGCAGTACTTC. This sequence encodes CASSLYLGARLGEQYF.

This clonotype was counted ten times or more. The chain has TRBV20-1 and TRBJ2-7; 7 positions agree with TRBD2. The CDR3 loop spans 12 amino acids. V was pared by 6 bases and J by 5 bases, with 7 bases of the junction left unmatched. Germline CDR1 and CDR2: DFQATT and SNEGSKA (reference sequence). Written as DNA, the CDR3 is TGCAGTGCCGGACTAGGGTTGAACGAGCAGTACTTC. Protein product: CSAGLGLNEQYF.

This clonotype was seen at least ten times. The V gene is TRBV6-2 or TRBV6-3, the J gene TRBJ2-5; D call uncertain. V was cut by 5 bases and J by 0 bases, with 7 bases left in between. CDR1 and CDR2 from the germline V gene are MNHEY and SVGEGT. This CDR3 has 13 amino acids. CDR3 nucleotide sequence: TGTGCCAGCAGTAGGACGTACCAAGAGACCCAGTACTTC. This sequence encodes CASSRTYQETQYF.

V and J are TRBV6-1 and TRBJ1-6; TRBD1 matches 7 bases. Germline V gene lookup returns CDR1 MNHNS and CDR2 SASEGT. Trimming cost V 5 bases and J 6 bases; bases outside gene matches: 4. The CDR3 totals 14 residues. Written as DNA, the CDR3 is TGTGCCAGCAGTAGACAGGGATTTAATTCACCCCTCCACTTT. Amino acids: CASSRQGFNSPLHF.